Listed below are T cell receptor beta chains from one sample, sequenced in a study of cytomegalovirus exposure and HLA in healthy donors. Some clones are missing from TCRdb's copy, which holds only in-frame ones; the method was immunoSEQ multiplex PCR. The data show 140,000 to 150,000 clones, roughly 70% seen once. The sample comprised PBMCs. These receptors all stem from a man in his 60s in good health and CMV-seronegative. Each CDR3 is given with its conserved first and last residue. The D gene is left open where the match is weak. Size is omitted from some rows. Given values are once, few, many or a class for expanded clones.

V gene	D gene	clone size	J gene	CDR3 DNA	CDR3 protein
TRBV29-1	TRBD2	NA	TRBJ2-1	TGCAGCGTGCCCCTAGCGGGAGATCGGAATGAGCAGTTCTTC	CSVPLAGDRNEQFF
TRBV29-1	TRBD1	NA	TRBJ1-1	TGCAGCTCCTGGACAGGCAACACTGAAGCTTTCTTT	CSSWTGNTEAFF
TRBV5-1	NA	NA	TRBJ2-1	TGCGCCAGCAGCTTGCGGGTTGGCGTCAATGAGCAGTTCTTC	CASSLRVGVNEQFF
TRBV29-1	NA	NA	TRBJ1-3	TGCAGCGTTGAAGGCCCCGGGGGGGCTGGAAACACCATATATTTT	CSVEGPGGAGNTIYF
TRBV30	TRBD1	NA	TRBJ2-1	TGTGCCCAGGGACAGGTTAAAGGGGCCTACAATGAGCAGTTCTTC	CAQGQVKGAYNEQFF
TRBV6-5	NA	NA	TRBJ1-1	TGTGCCAGCAGTTTTAGGGGAATGAACACTGAAGCTTTCTTT	CASSFRGMNTEAFF
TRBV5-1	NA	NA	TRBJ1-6	TGCGCCAGCAGCGCGGGGACCTCGTCTAATTCACCCCTCCACTTT	CASSAGTSSNSPLHF
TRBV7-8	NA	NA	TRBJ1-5	TGTGCCAGCAGCTTAGCTAGGCAGGATAATCAGCCCCAGCATTTT	CASSLARQDNQPQHF
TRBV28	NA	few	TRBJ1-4	TGTGCCAGCAGTTCAGATGAAAAACTGTTTTTT	CASSSDEKLFF
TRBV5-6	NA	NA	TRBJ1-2	TGTGCCAGCCGGCGGGAGACTAACTATGGCTACACCTTC	CASRRETNYGYTF
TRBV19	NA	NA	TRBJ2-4	TGTGCCAGTAGTAGACAGTCAGCCAAAAACATTCAGTACTTC	CASSRQSAKNIQYF
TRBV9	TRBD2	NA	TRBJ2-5	TGTGCCAGCAGCGTAGAAGGGACTAGGGCGGAGACCCAGTACTTC	CASSVEGTRAETQYF
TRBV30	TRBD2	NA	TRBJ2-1	TGTGCCGGTGAGCGGGAGGCGACCAATGAGCAGTTCTTC	CAGEREATNEQFF
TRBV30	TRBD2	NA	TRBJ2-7	TGTGCCTGGAGTGTAGGAGCGGGAGGCGTTAGCTCCTACGAGCAGTACTTC	CAWSVGAGGVSSYEQYF
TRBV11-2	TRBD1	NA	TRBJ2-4	TGTGCCAGCAGCGCGGACAGGGGAGCCAAAAACATTCAGTACTTC	CASSADRGAKNIQYF
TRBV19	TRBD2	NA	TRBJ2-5	TGTGCCAGTAGTCTACAACGGCCGGGACTAGCGGGAGAGGAGACCCAGTACTTC	CASSLQRPGLAGEETQYF
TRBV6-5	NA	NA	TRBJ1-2	TGTGCCAGCAGTCCCGGTGGACAGAACTATGGCTACACCTTC	CASSPGGQNYGYTF
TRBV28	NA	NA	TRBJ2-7	TGTGCCAGCAGTTTCGGGGGAGAGCAGTACTTC	CASSFGGEQYF
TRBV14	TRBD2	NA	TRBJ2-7	TGTGCCAGCAGCCGTCCTGGCGGGAGCCCTTACGAGCAGTACTTC	CASSRPGGSPYEQYF
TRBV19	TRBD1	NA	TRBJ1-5	TGTGCCAGTACGCGACAGGGGGGTCAGCCCCAGCATTTT	CASTRQGGQPQHF
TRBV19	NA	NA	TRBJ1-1	TGTGCCAGTAGTATAAGGCAAATGGGGCAGGGCTCAGCTGAAGCTTTCTTT	CASSIRQMGQGSAEAFF
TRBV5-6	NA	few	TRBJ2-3	TGTGCCAGCGGCCCACAGGGTGGGACAGATACGCAGTATTTT	CASGPQGGTDTQYF
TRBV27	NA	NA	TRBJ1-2	TGTGCCAGCAGTTTCCGAGGGGGAAACTATGGCTACACCTTC	CASSFRGGNYGYTF
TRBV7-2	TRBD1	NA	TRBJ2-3	TGTGCCAGCAGCTTATTAGGACAGGGGCTGCTCACAGATACGCAGTATTTT	CASSLLGQGLLTDTQYF
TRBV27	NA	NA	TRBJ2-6	TGTGCCAGCAGTCCACTATGGGACACCCTCTCTGGGGCCAACGTCCTGACTTTC	CASSPLWDTLSGANVLTF
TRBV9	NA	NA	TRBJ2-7	TGTGCCAGCAGCGTAGATGTCAGGGCTCGCGAGCAGTACTTC	CASSVDVRAREQYF
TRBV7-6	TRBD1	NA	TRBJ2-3	TGTGCCAGCAGCCGTGACAGGGGGCGAGGAGATACGCAGTATTTT	CASSRDRGRGDTQYF
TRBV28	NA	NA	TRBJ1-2	TGTGCCAGCAGTACGACGGGGACTTATGGCTACACCTTC	CASSTTGTYGYTF
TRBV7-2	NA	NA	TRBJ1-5	TGTGCCAGCAGCTTTCAGAATCAGCCCCAGCATTTT	CASSFQNQPQHF
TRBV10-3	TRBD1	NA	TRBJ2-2	TGTGCCATCAGACGGGACAGGGTGAACACCGGGGAGCTGTTTTTT	CAIRRDRVNTGELFF
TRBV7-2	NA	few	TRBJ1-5	TGTGCCAGCAGCTTAGTGGCAGGGGATCCCCAGCATTTT	CASSLVAGDPQHF
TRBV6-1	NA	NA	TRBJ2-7	TGTGCCAGCAGTGAAAGGGACACCAACCCCTACGAGCAGTACTTC	CASSERDTNPYEQYF
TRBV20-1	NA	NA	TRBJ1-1	TGCAGTGCTAGAGACGGGGGGCAAGCTTTCTTT	CSARDGGQAFF
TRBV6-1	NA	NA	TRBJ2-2	TGTGCCAGCAGTGAGACTTTAAGAACCGGGGAGCTGTTTTTT	CASSETLRTGELFF
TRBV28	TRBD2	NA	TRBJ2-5	TGTGCCAGCAGTCTGGGGCGTCTAGCGGGAGGGGTGGAGACCCAGTACTTC	CASSLGRLAGGVETQYF
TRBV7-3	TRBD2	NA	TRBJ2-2	TGTGCCAGCAGCCGTTCTAGCGGGAGGAACACCGGGGAGCTGTTTTTT	CASSRSSGRNTGELFF
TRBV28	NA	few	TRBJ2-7	TGTGCCAGCATTTCCTTGGGGAGCTACGAGCAGTACTTC	CASISLGSYEQYF
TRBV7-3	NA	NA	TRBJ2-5	TGTGCCAGCATGCCAGCGGAGGGAGAGACCCAGTACTTC	CASMPAEGETQYF
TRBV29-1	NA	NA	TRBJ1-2	TGCAGCGTTGAGTCGACAGCTAAATATGGCTACACCTTC	CSVESTAKYGYTF
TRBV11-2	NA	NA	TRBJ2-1	TGTGCCAGCAGCTTAGATGGTGCGCACAATGAGCAGTTCTTC	CASSLDGAHNEQFF
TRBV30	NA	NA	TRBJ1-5	TGTGCCTTCAACTCGGGGAGCGGCGGCAATCAGCCCCAGCATTTT	CAFNSGSGGNQPQHF
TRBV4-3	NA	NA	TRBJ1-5	TGCGCCAGCAGCCAAGGAGTGAGTCAGCCCCAGCATTTT	CASSQGVSQPQHF
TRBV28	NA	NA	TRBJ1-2	TGTGCCAGCAGTTTGAGATTCTATGGCTACACCTTC	CASSLRFYGYTF
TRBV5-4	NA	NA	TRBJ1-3	TGTGCCAGCAGCTTGGGTCTGGGCCCTACTGGAAACACCATATATTTT	CASSLGLGPTGNTIYF
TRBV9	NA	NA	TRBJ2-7	TGTGCCAGCAGCGTGGGCCGAAGCGGCTACGAGCAGTACTTC	CASSVGRSGYEQYF
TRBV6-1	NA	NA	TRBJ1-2	TGTGCCAGCAGGGTGGGGCAGGGGATCCATGGCTACACCTTC	CASRVGQGIHGYTF
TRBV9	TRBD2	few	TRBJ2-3	TGTGCCAGCAGCGTAGCTCATAGCGGGAGATCAGATACGCAGTATTTT	CASSVAHSGRSDTQYF
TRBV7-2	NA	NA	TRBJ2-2	TGTGCCAGCAGCTTAGTAAACTACGGGGAGACCGGGGAGCTGTTTTTT	CASSLVNYGETGELFF
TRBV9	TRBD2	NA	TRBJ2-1	TGTGCCAGCAGCGCCCCACTAGCGGGAAGTCCCTTGGAATACAATGAGCAGTTCTTC	CASSAPLAGSPLEYNEQFF
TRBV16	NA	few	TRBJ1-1	TGTGCCAGCAGCCAATTGGCAACAGCGAACACTGAAGCTTTCTTT	CASSQLATANTEAFF
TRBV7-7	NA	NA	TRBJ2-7	TGTGCCAGCAGCTTAGGAGGGGGAAGTTACGAGCAGTACTTC	CASSLGGGSYEQYF
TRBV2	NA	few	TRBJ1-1	TGTGCCAGCAGAAGGCGGGGGGAAGCTTTCTTT	CASRRRGEAFF
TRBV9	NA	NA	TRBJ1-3	TGTGCCAGCGGGGCACCTCACTCTGGAAACACCATATATTTT	CASGAPHSGNTIYF
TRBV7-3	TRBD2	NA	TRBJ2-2	TGTGCCAGCAGCTTAAGCGGGAGCGCCGGGGAGCTGTTTTTT	CASSLSGSAGELFF
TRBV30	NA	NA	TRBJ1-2	TGTGCCTGGTCGACAGAACGATATGGCTACACCTTC	CAWSTERYGYTF
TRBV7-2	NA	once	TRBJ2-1	TGTGCCAGCAGCTTAGTCAGGGACAATGAGCAGTTCTTC	CASSLVRDNEQFF
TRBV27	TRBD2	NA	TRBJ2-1	TGTGCCAGCAGTTCGAACGGGAGGGCCTACAATGAGCAGTTCTTC	CASSSNGRAYNEQFF